The 3 T cell receptor beta chains below come from one sample, sequenced in a study of cytomegalovirus exposure and HLA in healthy donors. The PCR had 60 Vbeta and 13 Jbeta primers. The data were produced by immunoSEQ multiplex PCR, yet TCRdb's version contains in-frame clones alone and is incomplete. The data hold fewer than 150,000 clones, with about 80% observed a single time. Sequenced material: PBMCs. The receptors shown here come from a male donor in good health and CMV-seronegative.

The J gene is TRBJ1-1, the V gene TRBV6-4; 10 bases line up with TRBD1. Germline CDR1 is MRHNA and CDR2 is SNTAGT. The J segment lost 6 bases and the V segment lost 2 bases, leaving 9 bases of the junction unmatched. The CDR3 runs 16 residues. The CDR3 sequence is CASSDPRQGARPEAFF. In DNA form, the CDR3 reads TGTGCCAGCAGTGACCCCCGACAGGGGGCGAGGCCTGAAGCTTTCTTT.

The chain combines TRBV7-2 with TRBJ2-5, with 11 nucleotides matching TRBD2. The J call may be mistaken, given a closer DNA end match to TRBJ2-7. Germline-derived CDR1 and CDR2 are SGHTA and FQGNSA. This CDR3 is 17 amino acids long. The CDR3 reads CASSLETSGEGRYEQYF. The CDR3 DNA is TGTGCCAGCAGCTTAGAGACTAGCGGGGAGGGGCGCTACGAGCAGTACTTC.

The chain joins TRBV7-6 to TRBJ2-5, with TRBD1 matching over 8 bases. Trimming removed 5 bases from V and 2 bases from J; junction bases left unmatched: 4. The CDR3 is made up of 14 amino acids. Germline CDR1 and CDR2: SGHVS and FNYEAQ. In nucleotides, the CDR3 is TGTGCCAGCAGCGCGGACAGGGATCAAGAGACCCAGTACTTC. The encoded protein is CASSADRDQETQYF. The full variable domain, its missing parts supplied by reference TRBV7-6 and TRBJ2-5, is GAGVSQSPRYKVTKRGQDVALRCDPISGHVSLYWYRQALGQGPEFLTYFNYEAQQDKSGLPNDRFSAERPEGSISTLTIQRTEQRDSAMYRCASSADRDQETQYFGPGTRLLVL.